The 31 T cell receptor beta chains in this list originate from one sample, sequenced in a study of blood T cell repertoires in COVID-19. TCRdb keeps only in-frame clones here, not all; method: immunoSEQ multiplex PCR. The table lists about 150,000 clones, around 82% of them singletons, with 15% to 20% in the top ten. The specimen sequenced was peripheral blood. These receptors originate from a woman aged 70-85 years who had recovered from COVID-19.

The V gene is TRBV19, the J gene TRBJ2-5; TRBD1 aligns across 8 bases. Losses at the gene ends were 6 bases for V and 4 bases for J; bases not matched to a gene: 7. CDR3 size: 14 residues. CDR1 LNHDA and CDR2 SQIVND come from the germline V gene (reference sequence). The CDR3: CASSLDRGSETQYF. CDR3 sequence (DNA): TGTGCCAGTAGCCTCGACAGGGGCTCAGAGACCCAGTACTTC. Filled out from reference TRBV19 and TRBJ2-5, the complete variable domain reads DGGITQSPKYLFRKEGQNVTLSCEQNLNHDAMYWYRQDPGQGLRLIYYSQIVNDFQKGDIAEGYSVSREKKESFPLTVTSAQKNPTAFYLCASSLDRGSETQYFGPGTRLLVL.

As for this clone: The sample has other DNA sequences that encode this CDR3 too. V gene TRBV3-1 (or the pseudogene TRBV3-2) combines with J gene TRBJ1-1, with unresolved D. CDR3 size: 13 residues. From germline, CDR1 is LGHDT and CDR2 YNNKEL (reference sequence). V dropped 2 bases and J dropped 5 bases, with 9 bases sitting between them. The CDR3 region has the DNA TGTGCCAGCAGCCAATTTCTCGGGACTGAAGCTTTCTTT. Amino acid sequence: CASSQFLGTEAFF.

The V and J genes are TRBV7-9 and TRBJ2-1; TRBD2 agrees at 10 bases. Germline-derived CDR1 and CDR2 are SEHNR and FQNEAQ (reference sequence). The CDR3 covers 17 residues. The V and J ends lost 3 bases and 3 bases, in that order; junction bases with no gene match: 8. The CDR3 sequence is CASSLPPRLAGYNEQFF. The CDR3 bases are TGTGCCAGCAGCTTGCCGCCGCGACTAGCGGGCTACAATGAGCAGTTCTTC.

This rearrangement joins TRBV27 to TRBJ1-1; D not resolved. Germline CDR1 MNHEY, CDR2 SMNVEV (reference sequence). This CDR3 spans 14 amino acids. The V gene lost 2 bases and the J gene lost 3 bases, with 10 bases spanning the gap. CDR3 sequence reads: CASSLAASDTEAFF. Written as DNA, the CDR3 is TGTGCCAGCAGTTTAGCGGCGAGCGACACTGAAGCTTTCTTT.

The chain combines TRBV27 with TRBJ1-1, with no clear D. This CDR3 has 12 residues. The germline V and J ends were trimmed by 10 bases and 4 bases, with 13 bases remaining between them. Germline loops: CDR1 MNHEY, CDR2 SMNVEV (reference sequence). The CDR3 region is CATWRGGTEAFF. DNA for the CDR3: TGTGCCACCTGGCGAGGTGGCACTGAAGCTTTCTTT.

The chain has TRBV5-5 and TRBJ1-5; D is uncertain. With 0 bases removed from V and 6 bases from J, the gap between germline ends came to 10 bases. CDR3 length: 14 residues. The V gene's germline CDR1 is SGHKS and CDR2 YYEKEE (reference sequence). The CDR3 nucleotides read TGTGCCAGCAGCTTGGGAGGAGGAGGTCAGCCCCAGCATTTT. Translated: CASSLGGGGQPQHF.

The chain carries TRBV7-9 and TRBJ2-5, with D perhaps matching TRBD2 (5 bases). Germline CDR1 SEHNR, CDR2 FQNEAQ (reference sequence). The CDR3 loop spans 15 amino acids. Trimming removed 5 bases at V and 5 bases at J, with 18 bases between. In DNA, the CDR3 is TGTGCCAGCAGCCCGCCCGGGCTCCGAGGGGAGACCCAGTACTTC. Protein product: CASSPPGLRGETQYF.

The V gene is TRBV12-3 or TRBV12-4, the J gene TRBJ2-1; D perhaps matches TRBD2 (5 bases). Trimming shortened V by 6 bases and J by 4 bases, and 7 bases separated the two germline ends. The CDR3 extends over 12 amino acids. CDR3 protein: CASSRGYNEQFF. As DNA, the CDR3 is TGTGCCAGCAGCCGGGGTTACAATGAGCAGTTCTTC.

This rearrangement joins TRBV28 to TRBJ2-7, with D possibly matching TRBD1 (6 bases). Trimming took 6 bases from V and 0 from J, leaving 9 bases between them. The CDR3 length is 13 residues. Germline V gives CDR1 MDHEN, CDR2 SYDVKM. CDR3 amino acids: CASRTGSSYEQYF. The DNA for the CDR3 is TGTGCCAGCAGAACAGGGAGCTCCTACGAGCAGTACTTC.

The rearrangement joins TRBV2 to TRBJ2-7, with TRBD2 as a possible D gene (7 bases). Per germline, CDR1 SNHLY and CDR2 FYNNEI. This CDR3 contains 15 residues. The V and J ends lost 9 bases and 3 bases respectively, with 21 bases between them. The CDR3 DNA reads TGTGCCAGTAGGGGGGGGGACACCGGAGGCTACGAGCAGTACTTC. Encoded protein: CASRGGDTGGYEQYF.

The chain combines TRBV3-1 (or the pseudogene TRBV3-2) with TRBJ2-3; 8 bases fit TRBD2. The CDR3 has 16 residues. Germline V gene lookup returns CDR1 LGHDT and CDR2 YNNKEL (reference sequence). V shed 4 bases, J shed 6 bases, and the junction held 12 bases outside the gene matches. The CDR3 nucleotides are TGTGCCAGCAGCCGACCGCGGGCGGGGGGATTGGATACGCAGTATTTT. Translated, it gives CASSRPRAGGLDTQYF.

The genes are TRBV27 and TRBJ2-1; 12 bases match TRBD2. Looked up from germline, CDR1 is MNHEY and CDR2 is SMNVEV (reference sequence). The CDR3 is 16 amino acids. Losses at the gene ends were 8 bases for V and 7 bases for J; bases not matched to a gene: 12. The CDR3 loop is CASRPASGREVNEQFF. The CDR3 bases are TGTGCCAGCCGCCCCGCTAGCGGGAGGGAGGTGAATGAGCAGTTCTTC.

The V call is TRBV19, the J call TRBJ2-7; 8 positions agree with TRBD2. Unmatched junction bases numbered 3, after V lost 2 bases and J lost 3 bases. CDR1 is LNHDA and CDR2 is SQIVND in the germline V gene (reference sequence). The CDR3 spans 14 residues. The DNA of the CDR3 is TGTGCCAGTAGTATATCAGCGGGAGTCTACGAGCAGTACTTC. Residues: CASSISAGVYEQYF.

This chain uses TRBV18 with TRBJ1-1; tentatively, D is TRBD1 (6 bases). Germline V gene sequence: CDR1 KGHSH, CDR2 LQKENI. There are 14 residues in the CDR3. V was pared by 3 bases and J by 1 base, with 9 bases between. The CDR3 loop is CASSPQGTNTEAFF. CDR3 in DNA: TGTGCCAGCTCACCCCAGGGGACGAACACTGAAGCTTTCTTT. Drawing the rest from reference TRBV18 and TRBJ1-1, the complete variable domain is NAGVMQNPRHLVRRRGQEARLRCSPMKGHSHVYWYRQLPEEGLKFMVYLQKENIIDESGMPKERFSAEFPKEGPSILRIQQVVRGDSAAYFCASSPQGTNTEAFFGQGTRLTVV.

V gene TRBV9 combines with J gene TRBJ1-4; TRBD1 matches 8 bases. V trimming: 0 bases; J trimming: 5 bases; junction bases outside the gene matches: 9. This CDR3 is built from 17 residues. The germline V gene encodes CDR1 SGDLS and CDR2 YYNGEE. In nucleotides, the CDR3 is TGTGCCAGCAGCGTAGAGGGGGCAGGGGGCCCAAATGAAAAACTGTTTTTT. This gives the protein CASSVEGAGGPNEKLFF.

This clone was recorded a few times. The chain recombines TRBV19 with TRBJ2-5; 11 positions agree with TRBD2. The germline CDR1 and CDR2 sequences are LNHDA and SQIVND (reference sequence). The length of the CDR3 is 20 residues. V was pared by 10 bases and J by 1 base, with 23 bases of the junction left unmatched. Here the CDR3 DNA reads TGTGCCATCCCTCCCAAGCGGGGGTATCGACTAGCGGGGACCCAAGAGACCCAGTACTTC. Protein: CAIPPKRGYRLAGTQETQYF.

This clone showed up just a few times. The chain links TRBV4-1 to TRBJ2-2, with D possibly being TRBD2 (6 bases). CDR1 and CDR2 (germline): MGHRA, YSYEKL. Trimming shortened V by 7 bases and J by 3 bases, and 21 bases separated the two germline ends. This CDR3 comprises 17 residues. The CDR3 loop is CASTKEGGRWYTGELFF. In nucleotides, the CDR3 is TGCGCCAGCACCAAAGAGGGAGGAAGATGGTACACCGGGGAGCTGTTTTTT.

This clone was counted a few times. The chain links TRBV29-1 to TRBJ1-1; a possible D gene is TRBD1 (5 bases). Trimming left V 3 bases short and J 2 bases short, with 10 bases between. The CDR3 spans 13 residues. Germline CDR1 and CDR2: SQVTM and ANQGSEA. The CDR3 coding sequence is TGCAGCGTTGAGAGGCAGGGAAACACTGAAGCTTTCTTT. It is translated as CSVERQGNTEAFF. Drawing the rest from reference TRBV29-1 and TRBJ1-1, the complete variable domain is SAVISQKPSRDICQRGTSLTIQCQVDSQVTMMFWYRQQPGQSLTLIATANQGSEATYESGFVIDKFPISRPNLTFSTLTVSNMSPEDSSIYLCSVERQGNTEAFFGQGTRLTVV.

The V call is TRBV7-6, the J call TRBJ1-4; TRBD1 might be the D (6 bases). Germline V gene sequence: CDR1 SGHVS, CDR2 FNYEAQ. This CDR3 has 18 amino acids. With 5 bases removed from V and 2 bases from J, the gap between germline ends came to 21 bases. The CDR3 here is CASSPAWGGARTNEKLFF. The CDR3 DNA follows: TGTGCCAGCAGCCCGGCGTGGGGGGGGGCAAGGACTAATGAAAAACTGTTTTTT.

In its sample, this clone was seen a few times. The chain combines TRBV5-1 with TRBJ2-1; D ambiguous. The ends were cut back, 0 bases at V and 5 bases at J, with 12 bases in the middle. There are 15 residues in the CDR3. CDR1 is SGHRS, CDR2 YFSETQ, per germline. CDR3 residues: CASSLEATTDNEQFF. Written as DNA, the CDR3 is TGCGCCAGCAGCTTGGAAGCGACCACGGACAATGAGCAGTTCTTC.

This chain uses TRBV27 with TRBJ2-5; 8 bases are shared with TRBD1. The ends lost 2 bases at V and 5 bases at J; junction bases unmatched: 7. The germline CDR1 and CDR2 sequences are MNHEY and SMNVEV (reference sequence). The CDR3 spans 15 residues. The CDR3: CASSLRTGQWETQYF. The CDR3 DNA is TGTGCCAGCAGTTTACGGACAGGGCAGTGGGAGACCCAGTACTTC.

The CDR3: CASSLLAGPYNEQFF. The CDR3 DNA sequence: TGTGCCAGCAGTTTACTAGCGGGACCCTACAATGAGCAGTTCTTC. The rearrangement uses TRBV6-2 or TRBV6-3 and TRBJ2-1; 10 nucleotides line up with TRBD2. Germline lookup yields CDR1 MNHEY and CDR2 SVGEGT. V dropped 4 bases and J dropped 2; count of bases not matched to a gene: 2. This CDR3 comprises 15 residues.

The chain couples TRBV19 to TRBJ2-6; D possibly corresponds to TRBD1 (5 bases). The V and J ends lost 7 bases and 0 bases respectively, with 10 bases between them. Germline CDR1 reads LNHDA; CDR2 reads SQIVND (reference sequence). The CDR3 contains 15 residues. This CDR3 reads CASNDRTSGANVLTF. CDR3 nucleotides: TGTGCCAGTAATGACAGAACCTCTGGGGCCAACGTCCTGACTTTC.

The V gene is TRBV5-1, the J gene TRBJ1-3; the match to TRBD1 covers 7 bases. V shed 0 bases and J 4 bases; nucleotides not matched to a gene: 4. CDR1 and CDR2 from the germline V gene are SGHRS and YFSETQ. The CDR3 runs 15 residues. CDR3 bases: TGCGCCAGCAGCTTGGAAGGGGGCCCGGGAAACACCATATATTTT. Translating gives CASSLEGGPGNTIYF.

The CDR3 reads CASRRTGTDYNEQFF. CDR3 DNA sequence: TGCGCCAGCAGGCGGACCGGGACAGACTACAATGAGCAGTTCTTC. The chain uses TRBV5-1 and TRBJ2-1; TRBD1 aligns across 7 bases. The V gene's germline CDR1 is SGHRS and CDR2 YFSETQ. The CDR3 totals 15 residues. V lost 5 bases, J lost 3 bases, and 8 bases stayed unmatched.

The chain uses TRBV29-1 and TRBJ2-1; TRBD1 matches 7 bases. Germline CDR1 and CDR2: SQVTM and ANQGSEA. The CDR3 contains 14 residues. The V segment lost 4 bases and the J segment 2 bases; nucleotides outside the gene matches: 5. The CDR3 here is CSVVGTATYNEQFF. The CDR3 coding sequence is TGCAGCGTTGTGGGGACAGCCACCTACAATGAGCAGTTCTTC.

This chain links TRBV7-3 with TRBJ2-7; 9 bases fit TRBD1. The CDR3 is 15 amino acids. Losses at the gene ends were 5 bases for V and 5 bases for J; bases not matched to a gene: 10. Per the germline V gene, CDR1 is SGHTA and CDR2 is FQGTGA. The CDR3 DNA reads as TGTGCCAGCAGCCCTGGACAGGGGCTCACCCACGAGCAGTACTTC. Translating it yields CASSPGQGLTHEQYF.

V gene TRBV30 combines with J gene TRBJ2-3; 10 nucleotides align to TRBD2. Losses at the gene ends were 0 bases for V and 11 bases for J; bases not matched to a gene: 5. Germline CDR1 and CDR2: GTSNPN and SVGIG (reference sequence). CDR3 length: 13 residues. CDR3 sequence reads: CAWSVRASGRQYF. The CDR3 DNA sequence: TGTGCCTGGAGTGTCCGGGCTAGCGGGAGGCAGTATTTT.

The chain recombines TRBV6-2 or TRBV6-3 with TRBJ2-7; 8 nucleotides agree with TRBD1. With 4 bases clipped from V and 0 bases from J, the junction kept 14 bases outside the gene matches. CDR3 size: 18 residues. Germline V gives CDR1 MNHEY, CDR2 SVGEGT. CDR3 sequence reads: CASSSTPPGGAGSYEQYF. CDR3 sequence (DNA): TGTGCCAGCAGTTCCACACCCCCAGGGGGCGCGGGCTCCTACGAGCAGTACTTC.

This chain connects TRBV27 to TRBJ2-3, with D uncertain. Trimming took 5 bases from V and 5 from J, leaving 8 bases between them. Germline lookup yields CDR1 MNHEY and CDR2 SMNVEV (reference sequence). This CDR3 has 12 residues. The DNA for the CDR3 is TGTGCCAGCAGTAAATCCAAAGATACGCAGTATTTT. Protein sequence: CASSKSKDTQYF.

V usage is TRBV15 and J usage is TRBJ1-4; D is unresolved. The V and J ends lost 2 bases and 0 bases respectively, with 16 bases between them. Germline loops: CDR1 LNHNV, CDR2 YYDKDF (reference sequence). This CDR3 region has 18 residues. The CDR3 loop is CATSRSGLRGATNEKLFF. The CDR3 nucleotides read TGTGCCACCAGCAGATCCGGACTTCGTGGGGCAACTAATGAAAAACTGTTTTTT. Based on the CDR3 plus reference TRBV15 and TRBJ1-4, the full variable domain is DAMVIQNPRYQVTQFGKPVTLSCSQTLNHNVMYWYQQKSSQAPKLLFHYYDKDFNNEADTPDNFQSRRPNTSFCFLDIRSPGLGDTAMYLCATSRSGLRGATNEKLFFGSGTQLSVL.